A single sample is the source of the 23 T cell receptor beta chains below, sequenced in a study of a mutant IDH1 vaccine in newly diagnosed glioma. No antigens are known for them. Sequencing was performed with immunoSEQ multiplex PCR; in TCRdb, only in-frame clones are kept and a portion is missing. This table has approximately 30,000 clones, approximately 92% appearing once. Time point defined: week 47, end of study. The vaccine gave 300 ug of a 20-mer mutant IDH1 peptide subcutaneously per dose. The sequences come from PBMCs, collected from a glioma patient whose treatment included an IDH1 peptide vaccine. The receptors originated from a woman between 40 and 55 years old with glioma.

This clone was seen a few times. The rearrangement uses TRBV2 and TRBJ1-5; D call uncertain. This CDR3 region has 13 residues. V lost 8 bases, J lost 0 bases, and 8 bases lay in between. From germline, CDR1 is SNHLY and CDR2 FYNNEI. In DNA, the CDR3 is TGTGCCAGCGAGGTGACTAGCAATCAGCCCCAGCATTTT. Amino acids: CASEVTSNQPQHF.

J is TRBJ2-2 and V is TRBV30; D is unclear. The CDR3 spans 14 residues. Germline V lookup: CDR1 GTSNPN, CDR2 SVGIG (reference sequence). The V end lost 1 base, the J end lost 6 bases, and 12 bases lay between the germline ends. This chain's CDR3 is CAWSAQTGSGELFF. CDR3 coding DNA: TGTGCCTGGAGTGCTCAGACTGGTTCCGGGGAGCTGTTTTTT.

This chain links TRBV5-1 with TRBJ2-1; D is unresolved. This CDR3 spans 15 amino acids. V lost 4 bases to trimming and J lost 6 bases, with 17 bases between them. In germline, CDR1 is SGHRS, CDR2 YFSETQ. CDR3 DNA sequence: TGCGCCAGCAGCCCGAGTGGATCCGTTCTCAATGAGCAGTTCTTC. The encoded protein is CASSPSGSVLNEQFF.

V is TRBV7-2 and J is TRBJ1-5, with no clear D. The CDR3 is made up of 13 amino acids. Germline CDR1 SGHTA, CDR2 FQGNSA. V was cut by 5 bases and J by 1 base, with 6 bases left in between. The CDR3 sequence: CASSPDSNQPQHF. CDR3 DNA: TGTGCCAGCAGCCCTGACAGCAATCAGCCCCAGCATTTT.

V is TRBV12-5 and J is TRBJ2-3, with 9 bases fitting TRBD1. Trimming cost V 7 bases and J 3 bases; bases outside gene matches: 11. The CDR3 loop spans 16 amino acids. Germline V gene data show CDR1 as LGHNT and CDR2 as FRNRAP. In nucleotides, the CDR3 is TGTGCTAGTGATGCTACAGGGGGCCATGGAACAGATACGCAGTATTTT. This encodes CASDATGGHGTDTQYF. Full variable domain (missing parts from reference TRBV12-5 and TRBJ2-3): DARVTQTPRHKVTEMGQEVTMRCQPILGHNTVFWYRQTMMQGLELLAYFRNRAPLDDSGMPKDRFSAEMPDATLATLKIQPSEPRDSAVYFCASDATGGHGTDTQYFGPGTRLTVL.

The chain joins TRBV27 to TRBJ2-7; possibly TRBD2 for D (6 bases). The germline V and J ends were trimmed by 11 bases and 0 bases, with 11 bases remaining between them. CDR3 length equals 12 residues. From germline, CDR1 is MNHEY and CDR2 SMNVEV (reference sequence). CDR3: CACPGSSYEQYF. Written as DNA, the CDR3 is TGTGCCTGCCCCGGGAGCTCCTACGAGCAGTACTTC.

The chain carries TRBV2 and TRBJ1-5, with D hard to call. Trimming removed 3 bases from V and 7 bases from J, with 13 bases in between. Germline V gene sequence: CDR1 SNHLY, CDR2 FYNNEI. CDR3 size: 14 residues. The CDR3 coding sequence is TGTGCCAGCAGTGAGAACGACCTGGGGCAGCCCCAGCATTTT. Protein sequence: CASSENDLGQPQHF.

Only one count was recorded for this clone. The V and J genes are TRBV9 and TRBJ1-3; D not certain. The V end was cut by 5 bases, the J end by 0 bases, with 12 bases between. The germline gives CDR1 SGDLS, CDR2 YYNGEE. CDR3 length equals 15 residues. The CDR3 region has the DNA TGTGCCAGCAGTTTAGACGCTAACTCTGGAAACACCATATATTTT. As protein: CASSLDANSGNTIYF.

The chain has TRBV12-5 and TRBJ1-2; 8 nucleotides align to TRBD1. This CDR3 has 14 amino acids. CDR1 and CDR2 from the germline V gene are LGHNT and FRNRAP. V lost 1 base and J lost 2; bases outside the gene matches: 0. The CDR3 DNA sequence: TGTGCTAGTGGTTTGGGACAGGGGAACTATGGCTACACCTTC. This codes for CASGLGQGNYGYTF.

The V gene is TRBV2, the J gene TRBJ1-1; D is unresolved. The CDR3 sequence is 13 residues long. Trimming took off 5 bases at V and 1 base at J, with 8 bases between the two ends. Germline CDR1 and CDR2: SNHLY and FYNNEI. The CDR3 nucleotides read TGTGCCAGCAGTAAACACACGAACACTGAAGCTTTCTTT. Its protein is CASSKHTNTEAFF.

The V call is TRBV6-5, the J call TRBJ1-1; D call uncertain. V was shortened by 6 bases and J by 4 bases, with 12 bases between the two germline ends. The germline CDR1 and CDR2 sequences are MNHEY and SVGAGI. This CDR3 contains 13 residues. CDR3 sequence: CASSPHVITEAFF. The CDR3 DNA is TGTGCCAGCAGCCCTCATGTGATCACTGAAGCTTTCTTT.

The chain couples TRBV4-1 to TRBJ2-1, with 12 bases identical to TRBD2. The germline gives CDR1 MGHRA, CDR2 YSYEKL. V lost 0 bases to trimming and J lost 8 bases; unmatched junction nucleotides: 11. The CDR3 is made up of 18 amino acids. CDR3 sequence: CASSQDGTSGGRLDEQFF. CDR3 in DNA: TGCGCCAGCAGCCAAGATGGAACTAGCGGGGGGAGGTTGGATGAGCAGTTCTTC.

The V call is TRBV7-8, the J call TRBJ2-7; D assignment may be TRBD1 or TRBD2 (5 bases each). Germline CDR1 reads SGHVS; CDR2 reads FQNEAQ. V lost 2 bases and J lost 4, with 21 bases in between. This CDR3 has 17 residues. The CDR3 region is CASSLWSRTSKGYEQYF. CDR3 nucleotides: TGTGCCAGCAGCTTATGGAGCCGGACTTCAAAGGGGTACGAGCAGTACTTC.

V is TRBV18 and J is TRBJ2-7, with D tentatively TRBD1 (6 bases). This CDR3 comprises 15 residues. From germline, CDR1 is KGHSH and CDR2 LQKENI. Trimming removed 3 bases at V and 0 bases at J, with 12 bases between. The CDR3 DNA reads as TGTGCCAGCTCACCTAACACAGGGAGCTCCTACGAGCAGTACTTC. This translates into CASSPNTGSSYEQYF.

The rearrangement uses TRBV7-9 and TRBJ2-6, with D hard to call. Germline loops: CDR1 SEHNR, CDR2 FQNEAQ (reference sequence). V was shortened by 5 bases and J by 2 bases, with 13 bases between the two germline ends. The CDR3 has 16 amino acids. The CDR3 sequence is CASSPQPGTGANVLTF. DNA for the CDR3: TGTGCCAGCAGCCCCCAGCCAGGAACTGGGGCCAACGTCCTGACTTTC.

CDR3 protein: CASRDGGTRHDYTF. Here the CDR3 DNA reads TGTGCCTCCCGAGACGGGGGCACCCGGCATGACTACACCTTC. The chain combines TRBV6-5 with TRBJ1-2; perhaps TRBD1 as D (6 bases). This CDR3 is 14 amino acids long. With 11 bases removed from V and 10 bases from J, the gap between germline ends came to 26 bases. Germline CDR1 MNHEY, CDR2 SVGAGI.

Here the CDR3 reads CASSFRLAGWGQETQYF. Written as DNA, the CDR3 is TGTGCCAGCAGCTTTAGGCTAGCGGGATGGGGCCAAGAGACCCAGTACTTC. The V gene is TRBV5-4, the J gene TRBJ2-5, with 9 nucleotides matching TRBD2. Unmatched junction bases numbered 9, after V lost 2 bases and J lost 1 base. The CDR3 is 17 amino acids. Germline CDR1 is SGHNT and CDR2 is YYREEE (reference sequence).

This rearrangement joins TRBV5-1 to TRBJ1-1; TRBD1 is a possible D gene (6 bases). V was shortened by 8 bases and J by 4 bases, with 15 bases between the two germline ends. The CDR3 is 13 amino acids. The V gene's germline CDR1 is SGHRS and CDR2 YFSETQ. The CDR3 region is CARISGEATEAFF. The CDR3 coding sequence is TGCGCCAGGATTTCAGGGGAAGCCACTGAAGCTTTCTTT.

V usage is TRBV4-2 and J usage is TRBJ2-7; the D gene is possibly TRBD1 (6 bases). V lost 3 bases and J 0 bases, leaving 15 bases between the germline ends. The CDR3 runs to 16 residues. The germline CDR1 and CDR2 sequences are LGHNA and YNFKEQ. The CDR3 DNA reads as TGTGCCAGCAGCCATACGACAGGCCTAAGCTCCTACGAGCAGTACTTC. Protein sequence: CASSHTTGLSSYEQYF.

The chain couples TRBV4-2 to TRBJ1-1; no clear D. Germline V CDR1 and CDR2: LGHNA, YNFKEQ. V was cut by 3 bases and J by 2 bases, with 16 bases left in between. The CDR3 spans 16 residues. CDR3 protein: CASSHPEQSENTEAFF. The CDR3 DNA follows: TGTGCCAGCAGCCACCCAGAACAGTCCGAAAACACTGAAGCTTTCTTT.

The chain employs TRBV5-8 and TRBJ2-7; D is perhaps TRBD2 (6 bases). CDR1 and CDR2 (germline): SGHTS, YDEGEE. Deletions cut 0 bases from V and 3 bases from J, with 13 bases between. This CDR3 is 15 amino acids long. This CDR3 reads CASSLEGGTVYEQYF. In nucleotides, the CDR3 is TGTGCCAGCAGCTTGGAGGGAGGTACTGTCTACGAGCAGTACTTC.

In this sample, this clone turned up a few times. The CDR3 coding sequence is TGCGCCAGCAGCACCAGACAGGGGGGATCCTACAATGAGCAGTTCTTC. Amino acids: CASSTRQGGSYNEQFF. This chain connects TRBV5-1 to TRBJ2-1, with 9 positions matching TRBD1. The CDR3 extends over 16 amino acids. The V gene end was trimmed by 4 bases and the J gene end by 1 base; junction bases not matched to a gene: 6. Per the germline V gene, CDR1 is SGHRS and CDR2 is YFSETQ. The full variable domain, with the rest looked up from reference TRBV5-1 and TRBJ2-1, is KAGVTQTPRYLIKTRGQQVTLSCSPISGHRSVSWYQQTPGQGLQFLFEYFSETQRNKGNFPGRFSGRQFSNSRSEMNVSTLELGDSALYLCASSTRQGGSYNEQFFGPGTRLTVL.

V and J are TRBV4-3 and TRBJ1-2; D uncertain. Per germline, CDR1 LGHNA and CDR2 YSLEER. CDR3 length equals 13 residues. V gave up 0 bases and J gave up 4 bases, with 6 bases separating them. CDR3 bases: TGCGCCAGCAGCCAAGATTGGCTCTATGGCTACACCTTC. This encodes CASSQDWLYGYTF.